This record concerns one T cell receptor (beta chain) sequence. Its target is unknown. This record belongs to a study of T cell responses to AZD1222 COVID-19 vaccine. The CDR3 is made up of 15 amino acids. Germline lookup yields CDR1 MNHEY and CDR2 SMNVEV (reference sequence). Trimming left V 8 bases short and J 4 bases short, with 20 bases between. Data came from immunoSEQ multiplex PCR; TCRdb stores just in-frame clones and leaves some out. The sample lists 250,000 to 300,000 clones, 94% seen once, with 0.55% in the top ten. Whole-study results and caveats: No day 14 peak samples; only post-peak repertoires were characterized.

Pooling covered second doses at about 4 or about 12 weeks. J is TRBJ1-1 and V is TRBV27; D possibly corresponds to TRBD1 (6 bases). The input for sequencing was peripheral blood, taken 28 days after the second AZD1222 dose. The sequence came from an adult who received the AZD1222 COVID-19 vaccine. The CDR3 here is CASSLGGASGTEAFF. As DNA, the CDR3 is TGTGCCAGCTCATTGGGGGGGGCGTCGGGCACTGAAGCTTTCTTT.